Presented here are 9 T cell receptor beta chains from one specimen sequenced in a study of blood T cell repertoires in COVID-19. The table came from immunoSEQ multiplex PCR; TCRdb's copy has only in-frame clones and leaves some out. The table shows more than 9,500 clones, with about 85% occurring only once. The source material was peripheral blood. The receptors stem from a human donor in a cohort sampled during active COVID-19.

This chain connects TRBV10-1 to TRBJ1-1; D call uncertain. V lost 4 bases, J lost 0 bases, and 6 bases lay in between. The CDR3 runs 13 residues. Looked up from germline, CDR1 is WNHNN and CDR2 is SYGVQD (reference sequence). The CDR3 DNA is TGCGCCAGCAGTGGTCAGTTGAACACTGAAGCTTTCTTT. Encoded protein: CASSGQLNTEAFF.

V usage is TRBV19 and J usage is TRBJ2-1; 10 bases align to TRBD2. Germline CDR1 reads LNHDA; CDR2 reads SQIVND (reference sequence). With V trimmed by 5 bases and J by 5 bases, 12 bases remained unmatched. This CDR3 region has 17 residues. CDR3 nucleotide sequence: TGTGCCAGTAGTGGGGCTAGCGGGAGTCTTGGAAACAATGAGCAGTTCTTC. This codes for CASSGASGSLGNNEQFF.

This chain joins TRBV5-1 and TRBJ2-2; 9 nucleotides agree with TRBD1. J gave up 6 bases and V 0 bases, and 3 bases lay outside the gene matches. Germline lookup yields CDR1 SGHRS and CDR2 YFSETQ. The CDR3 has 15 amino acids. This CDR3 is CASSLDRGQAGELFF. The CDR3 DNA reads TGCGCCAGCAGCTTGGACAGGGGGCAGGCCGGGGAGCTGTTTTTT.

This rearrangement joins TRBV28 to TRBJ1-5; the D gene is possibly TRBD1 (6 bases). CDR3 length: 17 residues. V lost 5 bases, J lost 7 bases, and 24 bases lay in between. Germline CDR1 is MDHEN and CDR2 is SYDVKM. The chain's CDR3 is CASSPSGRGGTNQPQHF. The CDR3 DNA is TGTGCCAGCAGTCCCTCGGGTCGGGGGGGCACTAACCAGCCCCAGCATTTT.

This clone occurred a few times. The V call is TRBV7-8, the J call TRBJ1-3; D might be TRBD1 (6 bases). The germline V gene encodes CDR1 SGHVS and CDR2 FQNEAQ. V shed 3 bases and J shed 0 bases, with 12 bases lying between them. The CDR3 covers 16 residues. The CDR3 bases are TGTGCCAGCAGCTTTGACAGGCCCTTCTCTGGAAACACCATATATTTT. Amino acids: CASSFDRPFSGNTIYF.

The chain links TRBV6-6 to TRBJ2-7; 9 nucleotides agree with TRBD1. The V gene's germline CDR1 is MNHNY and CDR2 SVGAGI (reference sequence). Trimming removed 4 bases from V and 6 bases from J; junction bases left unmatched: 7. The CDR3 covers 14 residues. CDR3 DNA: TGTGCCAGCAGTTGGGGACAGGGACTCGGCGAGCAGTACTTC. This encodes CASSWGQGLGEQYF.

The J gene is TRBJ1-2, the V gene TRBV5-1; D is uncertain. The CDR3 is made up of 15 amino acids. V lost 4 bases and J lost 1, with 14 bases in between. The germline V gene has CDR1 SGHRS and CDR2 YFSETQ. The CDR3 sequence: CASSVAPGNNYGYTF. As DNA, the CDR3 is TGCGCCAGCAGCGTCGCTCCAGGAAATAACTATGGCTACACCTTC. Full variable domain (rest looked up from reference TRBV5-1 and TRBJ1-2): KAGVTQTPRYLIKTRGQQVTLSCSPISGHRSVSWYQQTPGQGLQFLFEYFSETQRNKGNFPGRFSGRQFSNSRSEMNVSTLELGDSALYLCASSVAPGNNYGYTFGSGTRLTVV.

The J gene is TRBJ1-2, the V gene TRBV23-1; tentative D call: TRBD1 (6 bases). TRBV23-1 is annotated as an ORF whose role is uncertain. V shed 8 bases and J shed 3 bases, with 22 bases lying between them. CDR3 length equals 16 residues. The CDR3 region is CASSVNGQPTYYGYTF. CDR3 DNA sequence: TGCGCCAGCTCGGTAAATGGACAGCCCACATACTATGGCTACACCTTC.

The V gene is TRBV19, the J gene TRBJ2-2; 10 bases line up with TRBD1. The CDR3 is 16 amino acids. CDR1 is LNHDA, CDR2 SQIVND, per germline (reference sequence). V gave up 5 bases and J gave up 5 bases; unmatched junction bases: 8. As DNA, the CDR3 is TGTGCCAGTAGTCCAGGGGGGACAGGGGTGACCGGGGAGCTGTTTTTT. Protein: CASSPGGTGVTGELFF.